The 3 T cell receptor beta chains in this list originate from one sample, sequenced in a study of blood T cell repertoires in COVID-19. TCRdb's copy holds only in-frame clones and misses some; the assay was immunoSEQ multiplex PCR. The repertoire holds approximately 190,000 clones, with more than 65% as singletons. Sequencing input: PBMCs or T cells enriched from blood (not recorded which). The receptors shown here come from a man aged 40-55 years who had recovered from COVID-19.

The V and J genes are TRBV7-9 and TRBJ1-4; 8 nucleotides align to TRBD1. CDR1 and CDR2 (germline): SEHNR, FQNEAQ (reference sequence). This CDR3 has 15 residues. V lost 2 bases to trimming and J lost 6 bases; unmatched junction nucleotides: 5. The CDR3 coding sequence is TGTGCCAGCAGCTTACAGGGGGCGCGCGATGAAAAACTGTTTTTT. Translation gives CASSLQGARDEKLFF.

The chain combines TRBV6-5 with TRBJ1-2; the match to TRBD1 covers 7 bases. CDR3 length equals 15 residues. Trimming at V came to 6 bases and at J to 8 bases, leaving 15 bases not matched to a gene. CDR1 is MNHEY, CDR2 SVGAGI, per germline. CDR3 DNA sequence: TGTGCCAGCAGCCTAAACTCGCAGGGGGAACGGGGCTACACCTTC. It yields the protein CASSLNSQGERGYTF.

This clone was picked up a small number of times. The chain combines TRBV4-1 with TRBJ1-5; TRBD1 agrees at 7 bases. V shed 0 bases, J shed 4 bases, and the junction held 3 bases outside the gene matches. The CDR3 covers 15 residues. The germline gives CDR1 MGHRA, CDR2 YSYEKL. CDR3 region: CASSQDLRGNQPQHF. CDR3 coding DNA: TGCGCCAGCAGCCAAGATCTCAGGGGGAATCAGCCCCAGCATTTT.